This TCR beta chain was recovered during a study of CD8+CD57+ T cells in acquired aplastic anemia. Background on the study: Roughly 3 ug was the average amount of DNA from sorted CD4+ and CD8+ cells.

A word on this clonotype: Antigen unknown.

The patients chosen for sequencing had shown expansion of CD8+CD57+ cells (detected by flow cytometry). Blood sampling was performed on the patients, and none of them had received therapy by then. Profiles of TCR beta VDJ and CDR3 were generated from a genomic DNA template. TCRdb fed the reads into MiXCR, producing one record per CDR3 protein. The data show approximately 220,000 distinct CDR3 sequences, 45% to 50% seen once. General observations from the study: Patient and control CD8+ Simpson's diversity was not significantly different. A set of 25 to 35 CD8+ CDR3 sequences was shared between patients and controls, and these sequences appeared highly expressed in patients.

Sequencing was done on a sample of sorted CD4+, CD8+, or CD8+CD57+ T cells (not recorded which) from PBMCs. The sequence was collected from a human donor with aplastic anemia.

The CDR3 protein is CASSVVSDSIYYEQYF. CDR3 nucleotides: TGTGCCAGCAGCGTAGTCTCGGACTCAATTTACTACGAGCAGTACTTC. This chain joins TRBV9 and TRBJ2-7; TRBD2 might be the D (5 bases). Per germline, CDR1 SGDLS and CDR2 YYNGEE. The V end was cut by 0 bases, the J end by 3 bases, with 16 bases between. The CDR3 length is 16 residues.